This T cell receptor beta chain comes out of a study of cytomegalovirus exposure and HLA in healthy donors. Across the whole study: Roughly 86 million unique TCRs from HLA-typed donors made up an early data release. The study's findings and limits: Apart from CMV serostatus, no immune exposure information was available. Association of 17,000 or so TCR beta sequences with HLA alleles was found at 0.05 false discovery rate in a later analysis. It is likely that the observed cluster of highly shared sequence variants was a sequencing artifact.

13 Jbeta primers and 60 Vbeta primers were used for the PCR. TCRdb's copy holds only in-frame clones and misses some; the assay was immunoSEQ multiplex PCR. Here the sample spans about 140,000 clones, 70% to 90% being singletons. In its sample, this clone was seen a few times. Its antigen is currently unknown. CDR1 and CDR2 from the germline V gene are MNHNS and SASEGT. This CDR3 contains 12 residues. The V end was cut by 10 bases, the J end by 0 bases, with 9 bases between. The chain couples TRBV6-1 to TRBJ2-5; a weak D match, TRBD2 (6 bases). This receptor was obtained from a man aged 50 or older in good health and CMV-seronegative. The sequenced sample was PBMCs. DNA of the CDR3: TGTGCCACCAGGGACTACCAAGAGACCCAGTACTTC. Encoded protein: CATRDYQETQYF.